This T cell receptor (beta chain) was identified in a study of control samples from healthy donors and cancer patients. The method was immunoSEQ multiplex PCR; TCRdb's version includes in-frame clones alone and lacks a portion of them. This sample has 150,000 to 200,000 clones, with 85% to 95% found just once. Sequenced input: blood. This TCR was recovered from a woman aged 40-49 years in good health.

As DNA, the CDR3 is TGTGCCAGCAGCTCAGGACAGGGATTAACCTACGAGCAGTACTTC. It yields the protein CASSSGQGLTYEQYF. This sequence joins TRBV5-6 and TRBJ2-7; 8 bases match TRBD1. Germline V gene sequence: CDR1 SGHDT, CDR2 YYEEEE. Germline trimming cut 3 bases from V and 2 bases from J; bases unmatched to any gene: 7. This CDR3 spans 15 amino acids.